These 24 T cell receptor beta chains came from one sample sequenced in a study of regulatory T cells in long-lasting Graves disease. iRepertoire HTBI primers and Arm-PCR of CDR3 regions built TCR beta libraries. TCRdb re-called the multiplex PCR reads through MiXCR, storing one row per CDR3 protein. This table holds a few hundred thousand distinct CDR3 sequences, roughly 17% found once. The sample's time point: newly diagnosed GD, antithyroid drugs for less than 3 months. RNA isolated from PBMCs was used to make the TCR library. Separately, the same data were catalogued under a study of T cells in Graves' hyperthyroidism and ophthalmopathy.

The sequences come from peripheral blood mononuclear cells (PBMCs), collected at new diagnosis, from a patient treated with antithyroid drugs. Every receptor here comes from a young woman with Graves disease.

This clonotype has a count of ten or more. The chain carries TRBV18 and TRBJ2-7; TRBD2 matches 11 bases. Trimming at V came to 3 bases and at J to 0 bases, leaving 4 bases not matched to a gene. This CDR3 is built from 16 residues. Germline assignment: CDR1 KGHSH and CDR2 LQKENI. CDR3 nucleotide sequence: TGTGCCAGCTCACCCGGACTAGCGGGTCTCTCCTACGAGCAGTACTTC. Its translation: CASSPGLAGLSYEQYF.

This clonotype was recorded at least ten times. The V and J genes are TRBV6-1 and TRBJ2-7; 9 bases match TRBD1. CDR3 size: 14 residues. Trimming at V came to 7 bases and at J to 2 bases, leaving 6 bases not matched to a gene. Germline CDR1 MNHNS, CDR2 SASEGT. CDR3 DNA: TGTGCCAGCACCGACGGGACAGGGACCTACGAGCAGTACTTC. This gives the protein CASTDGTGTYEQYF.

There are a few counts of this clonotype. This chain links TRBV30 with TRBJ1-6; TRBD1 aligns across 7 bases. Germline CDR1 and CDR2: GTSNPN and SVGIG (reference sequence). Trimming took 4 bases from V and 5 from J; bases not matched to a gene: 5. CDR3 length: 14 residues. This chain's CDR3 is CAWMTGMDNSPLHF. The CDR3, as DNA: TGTGCCTGGATGACAGGGATGGATAATTCACCCCTCCACTTT.

Ten or more counts support this clonotype. The DNA of the CDR3 is TGTGCCAGCACTCGGGACAGGGGGGAGACCCAGTACTTC. Translation: CASTRDRGETQYF. J is TRBJ2-5 and V is TRBV2; 11 bases are shared with TRBD1. V trimming: 7 bases; J trimming: 5 bases; junction bases outside the gene matches: 3. Germline V CDR1 and CDR2: SNHLY, FYNNEI. CDR3 length equals 13 residues.

At least ten counts were recorded for this clonotype. The gene calls are TRBV28 and TRBJ2-1; TRBD2 is a possible D gene (5 bases). Trimming cost V 4 bases and J 6 bases, with 16 bases left between them. The CDR3 covers 15 residues. CDR1 MDHEN and CDR2 SYDVKM come from the germline V gene. CDR3 region: CASSSRTHLSNEQFF. CDR3 DNA sequence: TGTGCCAGCAGTTCACGGACTCACTTAAGCAATGAGCAGTTCTTC.

A few counts support this clonotype. The genes are TRBV15 and TRBJ2-3; D uncertain. The CDR3 is 15 residues long. The V gene's germline CDR1 is LNHNV and CDR2 YYDKDF (reference sequence). V gave up 0 bases and J gave up 0 bases, with 7 bases separating them. CDR3 nucleotides: TGTGCCACCAGCAGAGATTCGGGTAGCACAGATACGCAGTATTTT. Translation gives CATSRDSGSTDTQYF.

This clonotype appeared a single time. Given a much more abundant clone one base away, this may be a read error. CDR3 nucleotide sequence: TGTGCCAGCTCACCAGCGGGCCAGTTCCAAGAGACCCAGTACTTC. This translates into CASSPAGQFQETQYF. The chain couples TRBV18 to TRBJ2-5, with D tentatively TRBD2 (5 bases). Germline lookup yields CDR1 KGHSH and CDR2 LQKENI. V lost 2 bases and J 1 base, leaving 11 bases between the germline ends. This CDR3 has 15 amino acids.

The V and J genes are TRBV7-3 and TRBJ1-5, with TRBD1 matching over 7 bases. Germline V gene sequence: CDR1 SGHTA, CDR2 FQGTGA. J gave up 5 bases and V 6 bases, and 7 bases lay outside the gene matches. The CDR3 extends over 14 amino acids. The CDR3 region has the DNA TGTGCCAGCAGATCAGGACAGGTTGATCAGCCCCAGCATTTT. It specifies CASRSGQVDQPQHF.

The chain is built from TRBV7-9 and TRBJ2-3; the D gene is possibly TRBD2 (5 bases). The CDR3 spans 15 residues. V dropped 1 base and J dropped 3 bases, with 11 bases sitting between them. Germline CDR1 reads SEHNR; CDR2 reads FQNEAQ (reference sequence). CDR3 DNA: TGTGCCAGCAGCTTAGGGGTTCCGGGAACAGATACGCAGTATTTT. Translation: CASSLGVPGTDTQYF.

The chain recombines TRBV29-1 with TRBJ2-3; no clear D. CDR3 length: 11 residues. The V and J ends lost 6 bases and 2 bases respectively, with 6 bases between them. CDR1 and CDR2 from the germline V gene are SQVTM and ANQGSEA. CDR3 sequence (DNA): TGCAGCGTCCGCTTCACAGATACGCAGTATTTT. It is translated as CSVRFTDTQYF.

This clonotype was recorded many times. The chain combines TRBV10-3 with TRBJ2-5, with no clear D. Trimming left V 2 bases short and J 3 bases short, with 4 bases between. Germline lookup yields CDR1 ENHRY and CDR2 SYGVKD. This CDR3 has 12 amino acids. CDR3 amino acids: CAISETEETQYF. Here the CDR3 DNA reads TGTGCCATCAGTGAGACGGAAGAGACCCAGTACTTC.

In regard to this clonotype: Being one base from a much bigger clone, this may be a read error. This chain connects TRBV9 to TRBJ2-5; D might be TRBD1 or TRBD2, each matching 5 bases. CDR3 length equals 14 residues. The germline V gene encodes CDR1 SGDLS and CDR2 YYNGEE. The CDR3 loop reads CASSPGPREETQHF. CDR3 sequence (DNA): TGTGCCAGCAGCCCGGGACCGAGAGAAGAGACCCAGCACTTC.

The chain joins TRBV7-6 to TRBJ2-5; D gene uncertain. Germline assignment: CDR1 SGHVS and CDR2 FNYEAQ. Deletions cut 1 base from V and 0 bases from J, with 6 bases between. CDR3 length equals 14 residues. In nucleotides, the CDR3 is TGTGCCAGCAGCTTAGGTCGCCACCAAGAGACCCAGTACTTC. This translates into CASSLGRHQETQYF. The full variable domain, its missing parts supplied by reference TRBV7-6 and TRBJ2-5, is GAGVSQSPRYKVTKRGQDVALRCDPISGHVSLYWYRQALGQGPEFLTYFNYEAQQDKSGLPNDRFSAERPEGSISTLTIQRTEQRDSAMYRCASSLGRHQETQYFGPGTRLLVL.

The chain has TRBV7-9 and TRBJ2-3, with D possibly TRBD1 on 5 matching bases. The germline gives CDR1 SEHNR, CDR2 FQNEAQ (reference sequence). The CDR3 contains 16 residues. Trimming removed 1 base from V and 0 bases from J, with 11 bases in between. The CDR3 coding sequence is TGTGCCAGCAGCTTAGTCGGACACGCTAGCACAGATACGCAGTATTTT. Translating gives CASSLVGHASTDTQYF.

There are many counts of this clonotype. The chain couples TRBV28 to TRBJ2-3, with 8 nucleotides matching TRBD2. The CDR3 totals 17 residues. Trimming removed 5 bases from V and 2 bases from J; junction bases left unmatched: 12. CDR1 and CDR2 (germline): MDHEN, SYDVKM. The CDR3 is CASSNHGTSFSTDTQYF. The CDR3 DNA reads as TGTGCCAGCAGTAACCACGGGACTAGTTTTTCCACAGATACGCAGTATTTT.

The chain has TRBV5-4 and TRBJ2-4; D is perhaps TRBD1 (6 bases). The CDR3 runs to 15 residues. Trimming pared 3 bases from V and 8 bases from J, leaving 18 bases between. Germline V gene data show CDR1 as SGHNT and CDR2 as YYREEE (reference sequence). The DNA for the CDR3 is TGTGCCAGCAGCTCCCGGGACACCTCTAAGGACATTCAGTACTTC. It translates to CASSSRDTSKDIQYF.

This clonotype has a count of ten or more. The chain recombines TRBV7-9 with TRBJ2-7; either TRBD1 or TRBD2 may supply D (5 bases each). V was shortened by 4 bases and J by 2 bases, with 12 bases between the two germline ends. Germline CDR1 and CDR2: SEHNR and FQNEAQ (reference sequence). The length of the CDR3 is 14 residues. The chain's CDR3 is CASSWGTPAYEQYF. CDR3 coding DNA: TGTGCCAGCAGCTGGGGGACCCCCGCCTACGAGCAGTACTTC.

There are many counts of this clonotype. The chain combines TRBV20-1 with TRBJ2-1; tentative D call: TRBD1 (6 bases). The V gene's germline CDR1 is DFQATT and CDR2 SNEGSKA (reference sequence). CDR3 length: 14 residues. V was clipped by 0 bases and J by 7 bases, with 13 bases between them. The CDR3 reads CSAREQGSGNEQFF. CDR3 in DNA: TGCAGTGCTAGAGAGCAGGGGTCGGGGAATGAGCAGTTCTTC.

Worth noting for this clonotype: This may arise from a read error, as a much more abundant clone is one base away. The chain carries TRBV7-3 and TRBJ2-2; 8 bases agree with TRBD2. The CDR3 has 16 amino acids. Looked up from germline, CDR1 is SGHTA and CDR2 is FQGTGA. In DNA, the CDR3 is TGTGCCAGCAGCTTAGGTCCAGCGGGAGTTCACGGGGAGCTGTCTTTT. Protein: CASSLGPAGVHGELSF. Looking up the rest from reference TRBV7-3 and TRBJ2-2 gives the full variable domain: GAGVSQTPSNKVTEKGKYVELRCDPISGHTALYWYRQSLGQGPEFLIYFQGTGAADDSGLPNDRFFAVRPEGSVSTLKIQRTERGDSAVYLCASSLGPAGVHGELSFGEGSRLTVL.

This clonotype showed up many times. The rearrangement uses TRBV7-9 and TRBJ2-5; 7 positions agree with TRBD2. V lost 1 base to trimming and J lost 2 bases; unmatched junction nucleotides: 4. This CDR3 contains 15 residues. Germline values: CDR1 SEHNR, CDR2 FQNEAQ (reference sequence). The CDR3 loop is CASSLVVAGQETQYF. CDR3 DNA: TGTGCCAGCAGCTTAGTGGTAGCGGGTCAAGAGACCCAGTACTTC.

The sample holds many counts of this clonotype. The chain combines TRBV15 with TRBJ1-5, with D perhaps TRBD1 (6 bases). From germline, CDR1 is LNHNV and CDR2 YYDKDF (reference sequence). V was pared by 4 bases and J by 5 bases, with 18 bases between. The CDR3 totals 16 residues. The CDR3 loop reads CATSKYRVPSYQPQHF. The CDR3 DNA follows: TGTGCCACCAGCAAGTACAGGGTCCCCAGCTATCAGCCCCAGCATTTT.

This sequence joins TRBV29-1 and TRBJ2-3, with TRBD1 matching over 8 bases. Trimming at V came to 7 bases and at J to 4 bases, leaving 16 bases not matched to a gene. Germline lookup yields CDR1 SQVTM and CDR2 ANQGSEA. The CDR3 runs to 16 residues. CDR3 protein: CSARAWTGRLADTQYF. In DNA form, the CDR3 reads TGCAGCGCCCGCGCATGGACAGGGAGGTTGGCAGATACGCAGTATTTT.

The chain couples TRBV5-6 to TRBJ2-4; D call uncertain. This CDR3 comprises 15 residues. Germline CDR1 reads SGHDT; CDR2 reads YYEEEE. The ends were cut back, 4 bases at V and 1 base at J, with 12 bases in the middle. The CDR3 here is CASSNTKTAKNIQYF. The CDR3 DNA sequence: TGTGCCAGCAGCAACACCAAGACGGCCAAAAACATTCAGTACTTC.

Concerning this clonotype: A much bigger clone sits one base away, suggesting this may be a read error. The chain uses TRBV30 and TRBJ1-2; D perhaps matches TRBD1 (5 bases). The germline gives CDR1 GTSNPN, CDR2 SVGIG (reference sequence). Trimming removed 2 bases at V and 2 bases at J, with 9 bases between. There are 13 residues in the CDR3. The DNA of the CDR3 is TGTGCCTGGAGTTTACAGGCAAACTATGGCTACACCTTC. This gives the protein CAWSLQANYGYTF.